The 8 T cell receptor beta chains reported below all come from one sample, sequenced in a study of T cell repertoires in urothelial bladder cancer. Sequenced by immunoSEQ multiplex PCR; TCRdb stores in-frame clones only, minus some. The table lists some 14,000 clones, 60% to 75% of them singletons, with 8.9% in the top ten. Sequences were obtained from tumor-infiltrating cells from bladder cancer. These receptors originate from a human donor with urothelial carcinoma.

The rearrangement uses TRBV30 and TRBJ2-5, with 7 bases aligning to TRBD1. Germline V CDR1 and CDR2: GTSNPN, SVGIG (reference sequence). V gave up 2 bases and J gave up 2 bases; unmatched junction bases: 11. CDR3 length: 16 amino acids. The CDR3 loop is CAWSSGQATLQETQYF. CDR3 nucleotides: TGTGCCTGGAGTTCTGGACAGGCAACTTTACAAGAGACCCAGTACTTC.

The chain recombines TRBV5-6 with TRBJ1-2, with D possibly being TRBD1 (5 bases). The CDR3 is 13 amino acids. The germline CDR1 and CDR2 sequences are SGHDT and YYEEEE. Trimming removed 4 bases at V and 2 bases at J, with 9 bases between. CDR3 loop: CASSRGRNYGYTF. CDR3 nucleotides: TGTGCCAGCAGCCGGGGACGGAACTATGGCTACACCTTC.

The chain carries TRBV11-2 and TRBJ2-1, with D perhaps TRBD1 (6 bases). The germline V and J ends were trimmed by 6 bases and 4 bases, with 13 bases remaining between them. The CDR3 loop spans 14 amino acids. Germline CDR1 reads SGHAT; CDR2 reads FQNNGV. This CDR3 is CASRKLDSYNEQFF. The CDR3 DNA sequence: TGTGCCAGCAGAAAACTGGACAGTTACAATGAGCAGTTCTTC.

The gene calls are TRBV10-3 and TRBJ2-7; TRBD1 might be the D (5 bases). The CDR3 is 13 residues long. Trimming left V 3 bases short and J 7 bases short, with 13 bases between. CDR1 ENHRY and CDR2 SYGVKD come from the germline V gene. DNA of the CDR3: TGTGCCATCAGTGAAAGTGGGGCTGGAGAGCAGTACTTC. As protein: CAISESGAGEQYF.

The CDR3 nucleotides are TGTGCCAGTGGCAATGTTCGAGCAGGCTACTACGAGCAGTACTTC. Its protein is CASGNVRAGYYEQYF. This rearrangement joins TRBV19 to TRBJ2-7, with unresolved D. V shed 8 bases and J shed 3 bases, with 20 bases lying between them. Germline V CDR1 and CDR2: LNHDA, SQIVND (reference sequence). The CDR3 extends over 15 amino acids.

The V call is TRBV11-1, the J call TRBJ2-2, with 7 bases identical to TRBD1. Germline CDR1 SGHAT, CDR2 FQDESV (reference sequence). The junction had 9 bases not matched to a gene; V was cut back by 2 bases and J by 6 bases. The CDR3 loop spans 16 amino acids. CDR3 residues: CASSLTGALRAGELFF. In DNA form, the CDR3 reads TGTGCCAGCAGCTTAACAGGGGCATTACGGGCCGGGGAGCTGTTTTTT.

The CDR3 sequence: CASSHYRPGLSSYEQYF. The CDR3 nucleotides are TGCGCCAGCAGCCACTACAGGCCGGGCCTAAGCTCCTACGAGCAGTACTTC. V is TRBV4-1 and J is TRBJ2-7, with D tentatively TRBD1 (5 bases). This CDR3 contains 17 residues. Germline CDR1 reads MGHRA; CDR2 reads YSYEKL. V was cut by 3 bases and J by 0 bases, with 18 bases left in between.

The J gene is TRBJ2-1, the V gene TRBV7-8; D gene unclear. The CDR3 covers 15 residues. The germline V and J ends were trimmed by 3 bases and 8 bases, with 17 bases remaining between them. Per the germline V gene, CDR1 is SGHVS and CDR2 is FQNEAQ. CDR3 residues: CASSLGSSRAHEQFF. CDR3 sequence (DNA): TGTGCCAGCAGCTTGGGGTCATCTAGGGCCCATGAGCAGTTCTTC. The whole variable domain, remainder taken from reference TRBV7-8 and TRBJ2-1, is GAGVSQSPRYKVAKRGQDVALRCDPISGHVSLFWYQQALGQGPEFLTYFQNEAQLDKSGLPSDRFFAERPEGSVSTLKIQRTQQEDSAVYLCASSLGSSRAHEQFFGPGTRLTVL.